This T cell receptor beta chain derives from a study of T-cell memory formation after mild COVID-19. Study-level findings and limits: Shrinking CD4+ clones resided mostly in CM and EM, and CD8+ ones in EMRA. CD4/CD8 balance characterized clones contracting day 15 to 85, and CD4+ skew characterized later expanders. Pre-infection memory showed some responding clones, and this suggested that cross-reactive memory joined.

A note on this clonotype: What it binds is not known.

TCRdb re-called the 5' RACE reads through MiXCR, storing one row per CDR3 protein. The sample includes roughly 500,000 distinct CDR3 sequences, approximately 20% of them seen just once. The V end lost 0 bases, the J end lost 12 bases, and 23 bases lay between the germline ends. CDR1 is LNHNV and CDR2 is YYDKDF in the germline V gene (reference sequence). The CDR3 loop spans 16 amino acids. The rearrangement joins TRBV15 to TRBJ2-5; D may match TRBD1 or TRBD2 (5 bases each). This sequence originates from an adult woman who had mild COVID-19 (a few samples of this study predate the infection). Cell type and time point are not known. Sequencing was done on a sample of PBMCs or a T cell subset sorted from them (not recorded which). CDR3 loop: CATSRELYSGTHGEYF. Here the CDR3 DNA reads TGTGCCACCAGCAGAGAGTTATATTCCGGGACCCACGGAGAGTACTTC.